This T cell receptor (beta chain) was profiled in a study of long-term antiretroviral therapy in people with HIV. Turning to the study itself: In the earliest collections, sampling predates the 2015 immediate-ART recommendation by about a decade.

This clone appeared a single time. Its antigen is not known. Investigators performed immunoSEQ version v3.0 at survey level. Libraries were prepared by immunoSEQ multiplex PCR; TCRdb keeps only in-frame clonotypes and omits some of them. The repertoire holds some 20,000 clones, with over 70% as singletons. Overall study results and limits: Pre-ART expanded TRB clones stayed dominant throughout, though often decreasing after ART. Collection of the blood, which took place between about 2003 and 2017, possibly occurred under older ART regimens. Post-ART samples showed increased diversity that remained below transplant donor control levels.

Sequences were derived from unsorted PBMCs, sampled 1.2 years after starting antiretroviral therapy. This receptor was identified in a woman aged 40 to 55 with HIV.

The CDR3 nucleotides read TGTGCCATCAGTGAGTTCTACGAGCAGTACTTC. Its protein product is CAISEFYEQYF. The rearrangement links TRBV10-3 to TRBJ2-7; D is undetermined. Trimming left V 1 base short and J 3 bases short, with 1 base between. Looked up from germline, CDR1 is ENHRY and CDR2 is SYGVKD. The CDR3 runs 11 residues.